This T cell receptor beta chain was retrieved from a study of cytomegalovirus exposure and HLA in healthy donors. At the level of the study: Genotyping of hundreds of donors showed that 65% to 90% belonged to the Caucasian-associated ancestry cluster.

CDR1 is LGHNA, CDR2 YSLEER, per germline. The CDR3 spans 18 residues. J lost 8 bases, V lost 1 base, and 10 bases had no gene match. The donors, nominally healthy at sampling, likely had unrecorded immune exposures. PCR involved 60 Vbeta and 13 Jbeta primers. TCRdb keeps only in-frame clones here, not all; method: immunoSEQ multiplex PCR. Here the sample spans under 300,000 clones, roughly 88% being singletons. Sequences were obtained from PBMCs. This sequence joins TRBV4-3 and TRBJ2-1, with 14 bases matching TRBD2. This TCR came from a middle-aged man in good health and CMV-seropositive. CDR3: CASSQGLAGGPLVYEQFF. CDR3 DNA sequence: TGCGCCAGCAGCCAAGGACTAGCGGGAGGGCCCCTCGTCTATGAGCAGTTCTTC.